This entry concerns a single T cell receptor (beta chain). The data derive from a study of cytomegalovirus exposure and HLA in healthy donors. The germline V gene encodes CDR1 MNHEY and CDR2 SMNVEV (reference sequence). V was pared by 4 bases and J by 4 bases, with 5 bases of the junction left unmatched. CDR3 length: 16 amino acids. Repertoires were generated with immunoSEQ multiplex PCR, while TCRdb's copy carries only in-frame clones and drops some. The sample lists 180,000 or so clones, roughly 84% seen once, with roughly 13% in the top ten. This sequence was found in a woman aged 25 to 39 in good health and CMV-seropositive. J is TRBJ2-3 and V is TRBV27, with 13 bases identical to TRBD2. Input material: PBMCs. CDR3 DNA sequence: TGTGCCAGCAGTTCGACTAGCGGGAGGAGGGCAGATACGCAGTATTTT. Translating it yields CASSSTSGRRADTQYF.